This TCR beta chain was obtained from a study of vaccination effects on CD4 cells after COVID-19. General study findings and limits: After vaccination, at late timepoints, clones induced by infection and by vaccine contracted markedly.

The culture ran for 9 to 11 days, and then CD4+ T cells were isolated. This clone was recorded only once. Its antigen is unidentified. V lost 4 bases to trimming and J lost 3 bases; unmatched junction nucleotides: 6. This CDR3 has 16 residues. Germline V CDR1 and CDR2: KGHDR, SFDVKD. The table came from immunoSEQ multiplex PCR; TCRdb's copy has only in-frame clones and leaves some out. The data contain 70,000 to 75,000 clones, 60% to 80% of them singletons. The receptor was derived from a human donor who received a COVID-19 vaccine. The chain couples TRBV24-1 to TRBJ2-1, with TRBD1 matching over 9 bases. The material was CD4+ T cells from PBMCs cultured without peptide, obtained before COVID-19 vaccination. CDR3 coding DNA: TGTGCCACCAGTGACCCGGGACAGGGCCGCTACAATGAGCAGTTCTTC. Amino acid sequence: CATSDPGQGRYNEQFF.